A selection of T cell receptor beta chains follows, all from one sample in a study of blood T cells in healthy people across ages. Each CDR3 protein is one row after TCRdb ran MiXCR on the 5' RACE reads. The sample consists of about 730,000 distinct CDR3 sequences, approximately 39% of them appearing once. Specimen: blood. The origin of the receptors is a woman aged 55-69 years in good health. The conserved cysteine and the conserved F or W are not part of the CDR3 here. The order of the fields is V gene, J gene, CDR3 protein.

TRBV20-1	TRBJ1-2	SARESTGMRGYT
TRBV6-5	TRBJ2-7	ASSSRLEVEYEQY
TRBV3-1	TRBJ1-2	AGSRSGDWGFGYT
TRBV3-1	TRBJ2-3	ASSSTTIRLADTQY
TRBV9	TRBJ2-1	ASSVRTTYNEQF
TRBV4-3	TRBJ1-3	ASSQDSGTTGNTIY
TRBV5-1	TRBJ2-1	ASSFPHRYEQF
TRBV20-1	TRBJ2-7	SARTGSLTSYEQY
TRBV20-1	TRBJ2-7	SATIAGVNEQY
TRBV12-3/TRBV12-4	TRBJ1-1	ASSPRGSADLEAF
TRBV7-2	TRBJ1-6	ASSLRGTSSYNSPLH
TRBV2	TRBJ2-2	ATLRTVGGGELF
TRBV11-3	TRBJ2-1	ASSLDFVDNEQF
TRBV24-1	TRBJ2-5	ATSDSGQGGAETQY
TRBV6-5	TRBJ1-1	ASSYSAGTGAF
TRBV5-1	TRBJ2-5	ASSLGGLQGTQY
TRBV12-5	TRBJ2-1	ASGLGRGGEQF
TRBV20-1	TRBJ2-4	SAREGLDLAKNIQY
TRBV2	TRBJ2-5	ASGEDSQETQY
TRBV7-9	TRBJ2-7	ASSLGDGLQY
TRBV29-1	TRBJ2-1	SGGAREQF
TRBV7-2	TRBJ2-3	ASSDLSGPRTDTQY
TRBV5-6	TRBJ2-5	ASSAGETQY
TRBV20-1	TRBJ2-2	SARPQFLAGVTGELF
TRBV9	TRBJ2-3	ASSPIGASSDTQY